A selection of T cell receptor beta chains follows, all from one sample in a study of blood T cell repertoires in COVID-19. Method: immunoSEQ multiplex PCR; TCRdb's copy keeps in-frame clones and lacks some. The sample has fewer than 150,000 clones, around 88% seen once. The material sequenced was peripheral blood. These receptor sequences come from a human donor in a cohort sampled during active COVID-19. The conserved cysteine and the conserved F or W are not part of the CDR3 here. Fields, in order: J gene, V gene, CDR3 protein.

j_call: TRBJ2-1; v_call: TRBV5-5; cdr3_aa: ASSLDSQPAEQF
j_call: TRBJ1-1; v_call: TRBV6-5; cdr3_aa: ASSYGQGVTEAF
j_call: TRBJ2-5; v_call: TRBV30; cdr3_aa: AEGTGTKTQY
j_call: TRBJ1-2; v_call: TRBV7-2; cdr3_aa: ASSSVPGGFGYT
j_call: TRBJ1-1; v_call: TRBV5-1; cdr3_aa: ASSLRGPEAF
j_call: TRBJ2-2; v_call: TRBV5-1; cdr3_aa: ASTPGPSYTGELF
j_call: TRBJ2-3; v_call: TRBV4-2; cdr3_aa: ASRSGGAADTQY
j_call: TRBJ2-1; v_call: TRBV7-2; cdr3_aa: ASSSGLAGGAGQF
j_call: TRBJ1-3; v_call: TRBV30; cdr3_aa: AWRGAYSSGNTIY
j_call: TRBJ2-7; v_call: TRBV4-1; cdr3_aa: ASSQGISGVYEQY
j_call: TRBJ1-4; v_call: TRBV6-1; cdr3_aa: ASSEAWGGYDEKLF
j_call: TRBJ1-1; v_call: TRBV18; cdr3_aa: ASSPPYTVNTEAF
j_call: TRBJ1-1; v_call: TRBV6-6; cdr3_aa: ASSDSLNTEAF
j_call: TRBJ2-1; v_call: TRBV6-4; cdr3_aa: ASSVLAGGSYNEQF
j_call: TRBJ1-2; v_call: TRBV5-6; cdr3_aa: ASSLNRDYGYT
j_call: TRBJ2-7; v_call: TRBV7-9; cdr3_aa: ASSLPSGGASYEQY
j_call: TRBJ2-2; v_call: TRBV3-1/TRBV3-2; cdr3_aa: ASSQGGGSGELF
j_call: TRBJ1-5; v_call: TRBV5-6; cdr3_aa: ASSGTPGTGYNQPQH
j_call: TRBJ1-5; v_call: TRBV12-3/TRBV12-4; cdr3_aa: ASSSGGPPQH
j_call: TRBJ2-2; v_call: TRBV30; cdr3_aa: AWEDGTSGGTNTGELF
j_call: TRBJ2-5; v_call: TRBV15; cdr3_aa: ATSRDPTSSPETQY
j_call: TRBJ2-3; v_call: TRBV24-1; cdr3_aa: ATSVPSGSSTDTQY
j_call: TRBJ2-5; v_call: TRBV7-9; cdr3_aa: ASSLPTPTRETQY
j_call: TRBJ2-5; v_call: TRBV7-9; cdr3_aa: ASSLVGAGAQETQY
j_call: TRBJ2-5; v_call: TRBV7-9; cdr3_aa: ASSLASGRETQY
j_call: TRBJ1-3; v_call: TRBV18; cdr3_aa: ASSPLGASNTGNTIY
j_call: TRBJ2-1; v_call: TRBV6-2/TRBV6-3; cdr3_aa: ASSYSDRVRNEQF
j_call: TRBJ2-3; v_call: TRBV7-9; cdr3_aa: ASSPGATQY
j_call: TRBJ2-5; v_call: TRBV5-1; cdr3_aa: ASTLGARGRETQY
j_call: TRBJ2-5; v_call: TRBV24-1; cdr3_aa: ATSDWGGRGRAQETQY
j_call: TRBJ2-5; v_call: TRBV10-3; cdr3_aa: AISERQGTSQETQY
j_call: TRBJ2-3; v_call: TRBV5-1; cdr3_aa: ASSFSGGASDTQY
j_call: TRBJ2-1; v_call: TRBV6-5; cdr3_aa: ASSPLRRSYNEQF
j_call: TRBJ1-1; v_call: TRBV25-1; cdr3_aa: ASSANRGTEAF
j_call: TRBJ1-1; v_call: TRBV5-4; cdr3_aa: ASSFTGYAANTEAF
j_call: TRBJ2-2; v_call: TRBV7-8; cdr3_aa: ASSLAGQGASTGELF
j_call: TRBJ2-7; v_call: TRBV27; cdr3_aa: ASSPLPGQGSNEQY
j_call: TRBJ1-2; v_call: TRBV18; cdr3_aa: ASSPSGNYGYT
j_call: TRBJ1-3; v_call: TRBV9; cdr3_aa: ASSEGGGAGNTIY
j_call: TRBJ1-1; v_call: TRBV21-1; cdr3_aa: LLSGLMNTEAF
j_call: TRBJ1-6; v_call: TRBV6-2/TRBV6-3; cdr3_aa: ASSYSIMAGAHSPLH